This T cell receptor (beta chain) was observed in a study of response to subunit inactivated influenza vaccine. Findings and caveats of the study: Authors proposed each seasonal influenza vaccination draws in few new T cells.

The V gene lost 6 bases and the J gene lost 6 bases, with 21 bases spanning the gap. Germline CDR1 and CDR2: SQVTM and ANQGSEA. There are 14 residues in the CDR3. As to this clonotype: Antigen unknown.

In TCRdb, the RT-PCR reads were re-called with MiXCR into one record per CDR3 protein. This sample has around 650,000 distinct CDR3 sequences, with 15% to 17% found just once. The chain is built from TRBV29-1 and TRBJ2-7; D may be TRBD1 (6 bases). The origin of this receptor is a man aged 50 or older who received an inactivated influenza vaccine. This material consisted of PBMCs from blood, taken less than 13 days after vaccination. CDR3 bases: TGCAGCGTAGCCGACAGGATGGCTCGAAGCGAGCAGTACTTC. Protein: CSVADRMARSEQYF.